The T cell receptor (beta chain) under discussion was sequenced for a study of blood T cell repertoires in COVID-19. Using immunoSEQ multiplex PCR, the repertoire was profiled, and TCRdb retains in-frame clones only, with some absent. The sample gives 320,000 or so clones, 80% to 90% of which show up once; 5% is in the top ten. CDR1 LGHNA and CDR2 YNFKEQ come from the germline V gene. The CDR3 length is 15 residues. V lost 5 bases and J lost 5; bases outside the gene matches: 7. Clinical history reported by participants formed the basis on which cohorts were assigned. This TCR came from a young man who had recovered from COVID-19. The rearrangement links TRBV4-2 to TRBJ2-5; 11 bases line up with TRBD1. Specimen: PBMCs or T cells enriched from blood (not recorded which). The CDR3 nucleotides read TGTGCCAGCAGCGCCGGGACAGGGGGGAGCGAGACCCAGTACTTC. Translation gives CASSAGTGGSETQYF.